The 7 T cell receptor beta chains in this list originate from one sample, sequenced in a study of cytomegalovirus exposure and HLA in healthy donors. The PCR used 60 Vbeta and 13 Jbeta primers. The data were produced by immunoSEQ multiplex PCR, yet TCRdb's version contains in-frame clones alone and is incomplete. The repertoire holds over 150,000 clones, with nearly 80% as singletons. The specimen sequenced was PBMCs. The receptors derive from a man aged 25-45 years in good health and CMV-seropositive.

This clone appeared a few times. V usage is TRBV15 and J usage is TRBJ1-4; perhaps TRBD1 as D (5 bases). Per the germline V gene, CDR1 is LNHNV and CDR2 is YYDKDF (reference sequence). This CDR3 has 13 amino acids. The V and J ends lost 1 base and 8 bases respectively, with 8 bases between them. In DNA, the CDR3 is TGTGCCACCAGCAGAGGACAGTCCGAAAAACTGTTTTTT. It encodes CATSRGQSEKLFF.

This clone was counted a single time. V and J are TRBV11-2 and TRBJ2-3, with 9 bases matching TRBD2. CDR3 length equals 17 residues. Germline V gene sequence: CDR1 SGHAT, CDR2 FQNNGV. Trimming cost V 4 bases and J 2 bases; bases outside gene matches: 10. The CDR3: CASSSQTGTSLTDTQYF. The CDR3 DNA follows: TGTGCCAGCAGCTCACAAACCGGGACTAGCCTCACAGATACGCAGTATTTT.

The rearrangement uses TRBV6-1 and TRBJ2-7, with TRBD2 identical over 7 bases. Per the germline V gene, CDR1 is MNHNS and CDR2 is SASEGT. The CDR3 runs 14 residues. The J segment lost 2 bases and the V segment lost 5 bases, leaving 6 bases of the junction unmatched. The CDR3: CASSPRGDPYEQYF. CDR3 DNA sequence: TGTGCCAGCAGTCCCCGGGGGGACCCCTACGAGCAGTACTTC.

The genes are TRBV5-6 and TRBJ1-1; D unresolved. This CDR3 spans 15 amino acids. The V and J ends lost 4 bases and 0 bases respectively, with 13 bases between them. CDR1 and CDR2 (germline): SGHDT, YYEEEE. CDR3 DNA sequence: TGTGCCAGCAGCCGGGAAAAGTTCATGAACACTGAAGCTTTCTTT. Amino acid sequence: CASSREKFMNTEAFF. The whole variable domain, remainder taken from reference TRBV5-6 and TRBJ1-1, is DAGVTQSPTHLIKTRGQQVTLRCSPKSGHDTVSWYQQALGQGPQFIFQYYEEEERQRGNFPDRFSGHQFPNYSSELNVNALLLGDSALYLCASSREKFMNTEAFFGQGTRLTVV.

This chain connects TRBV5-4 to TRBJ1-1, with 9 nucleotides matching TRBD1. This CDR3 has 15 amino acids. J lost 4 bases, V lost 2 bases, and 6 bases had no gene match. CDR1 is SGHNT and CDR2 is YYREEE in the germline V gene (reference sequence). DNA of the CDR3: TGTGCCAGCAGCTTTCTCGGACAGGGGCCCACTGAAGCTTTCTTT. Its translation is CASSFLGQGPTEAFF.

This clone was detected only once. J is TRBJ2-2 and V is TRBV29-1; 10 positions agree with TRBD2. With 4 bases clipped from V and 0 bases from J, the junction kept 2 bases outside the gene matches. The CDR3 has 15 residues. Germline CDR1 and CDR2: SQVTM and ANQGSEA. DNA of the CDR3: TGCAGCGTTGTAGCGGGAGGCCCGAACACCGGGGAGCTGTTTTTT. This translates into CSVVAGGPNTGELFF.

In this sample, this clone turned up a few times. The J gene is TRBJ2-7, the V gene TRBV7-9; no firm D call. Germline V lookup: CDR1 SEHNR, CDR2 FQNEAQ (reference sequence). The ends were cut back, 4 bases at V and 3 bases at J, with 13 bases in the middle. The CDR3 extends over 14 amino acids. The CDR3 reads CASSSLVENYEQYF. CDR3 in DNA: TGTGCCAGCAGCTCGCTGGTCGAGAACTACGAGCAGTACTTC.